These 12 T cell receptor beta chains were all obtained from the same sample, sequenced in a study of cytomegalovirus exposure and HLA in healthy donors. Primers: 60 Vbeta forward and 13 Jbeta reverse. The method was immunoSEQ multiplex PCR; TCRdb's version includes in-frame clones alone and lacks a portion of them. The table shows some 130,000 clones, with about 70% occurring only once. Sample: PBMCs. The receptors originated from a man aged 40-49 years in good health and CMV-seronegative.

This chain joins TRBV5-4 and TRBJ2-7; tentative D call: TRBD2 (6 bases). Trimming took 3 bases from V and 5 from J, leaving 15 bases between them. Per germline, CDR1 SGHNT and CDR2 YYREEE (reference sequence). The CDR3 totals 14 residues. CDR3 sequence (DNA): TGTGCCAGCAGCTCCCGTAGCGGTTCGGACGAGCAGTACTTC. The encoded protein is CASSSRSGSDEQYF.

The chain links TRBV29-1 to TRBJ1-5; a weak D match, TRBD1 (5 bases). V was trimmed by 4 bases and J by 5 bases, leaving 15 bases between them. This CDR3 region has 14 residues. The germline CDR1 and CDR2 sequences are SQVTM and ANQGSEA. The CDR3 here is CSVVPGGGDQPQHF. For the CDR3, the DNA is TGCAGCGTTGTGCCCGGGGGGGGAGATCAGCCCCAGCATTTT.

V usage is TRBV7-2 and J usage is TRBJ1-6; 7 bases match TRBD1. Germline trimming cut 5 bases from V and 3 bases from J; bases unmatched to any gene: 13. In germline, CDR1 is SGHTA, CDR2 FQGNSA. The CDR3 is 18 residues long. CDR3 DNA: TGTGCCAGCAGCGCTAGACCGGGACAGATACACTATAATTCACCCCTCCACTTT. Protein product: CASSARPGQIHYNSPLHF. Looking up the rest from reference TRBV7-2 and TRBJ1-6 gives the full variable domain: GAGVSQSPSNKVTEKGKDVELRCDPISGHTALYWYRQSLGQGLEFLIYFQGNSAPDKSGLPSDRFSAERTGGSVSTLTIQRTQQEDSAVYLCASSARPGQIHYNSPLHFGNGTRLTVT.

This clone was seen once. This rearrangement joins TRBV30 to TRBJ2-7; TRBD1 might be the D (6 bases). Germline V gene data show CDR1 as GTSNPN and CDR2 as SVGIG (reference sequence). The CDR3 extends over 13 amino acids. V shed 3 bases and J shed 6 bases, with 15 bases lying between them. Here the CDR3 DNA reads TGTGCCTGGAGGAGGACAGCCTGGGGCGAGCAGTACTTC. This encodes CAWRRTAWGEQYF.

This clone was detected only once. The chain links TRBV4-3 to TRBJ2-3; TRBD2 agrees at 9 bases. J gave up 3 bases and V 3 bases, and 4 bases lay outside the gene matches. The CDR3 is made up of 15 amino acids. Germline V gene sequence: CDR1 LGHNA, CDR2 YSLEER. The CDR3 sequence is CASSQRTSETDTQYF. Here the CDR3 DNA reads TGCGCCAGCAGCCAGCGGACTAGCGAAACAGATACGCAGTATTTT.

In its sample, this clone was seen a few times. This chain links TRBV2 with TRBJ1-1; D is unresolved. In germline, CDR1 is SNHLY, CDR2 FYNNEI. V gave up 7 bases and J gave up 2 bases, with 11 bases separating them. The CDR3 runs 13 residues. The CDR3 region is CASNRLLNTEAFF. The DNA of the CDR3 is TGTGCCAGCAACCGACTCCTAAACACTGAAGCTTTCTTT.

This chain joins TRBV18 and TRBJ2-5, with TRBD2 as a possible D gene (5 bases). The CDR3 sequence is 11 residues long. V dropped 6 bases and J dropped 4 bases, with 6 bases sitting between them. The V gene's germline CDR1 is KGHSH and CDR2 LQKENI. CDR3 region: CASSGGETQYF. The CDR3 nucleotides read TGTGCCAGCTCTGGAGGAGAGACCCAGTACTTC.

This clone has only one observation. The chain combines TRBV5-1 with TRBJ2-2, with D possibly being TRBD1 (5 bases). Germline CDR1 and CDR2: SGHRS and YFSETQ. The CDR3 loop spans 15 amino acids. With 0 bases removed from V and 2 bases from J, the gap between germline ends came to 8 bases. DNA for the CDR3: TGCGCCAGCAGCTTGGACGGACACAACACCGGGGAGCTGTTTTTT. Its translation: CASSLDGHNTGELFF.

The chain combines TRBV10-3 with TRBJ1-1, with D perhaps matching TRBD1 (5 bases). This CDR3 has 18 amino acids. CDR1 is ENHRY, CDR2 SYGVKD, per germline. The V end was cut by 0 bases, the J end by 1 base, with 18 bases between. DNA for the CDR3: TGTGCCATCAGTGAGTCGACGGGTCCGCAGGGCAGGAACACTGAAGCTTTCTTT. This gives the protein CAISESTGPQGRNTEAFF.

The genes are TRBV18 and TRBJ2-1, with 9 bases that match TRBD2. The CDR3 consists of 16 residues. V dropped 1 base and J dropped 9; count of bases not matched to a gene: 10. Germline CDR1 is KGHSH and CDR2 is LQKENI. CDR3 sequence reads: CASSPRGTSLVSEQFF. The CDR3 region has the DNA TGTGCCAGCTCACCACGGGGGACTAGCCTTGTTTCTGAGCAGTTCTTC.

This clone was observed once. The J gene is TRBJ2-5, the V gene TRBV11-2; possibly TRBD1 for D (6 bases). The V end lost 6 bases, the J end lost 3 bases, and 8 bases lay between the germline ends. This CDR3 comprises 12 residues. Germline V gene data show CDR1 as SGHAT and CDR2 as FQNNGV. The CDR3 region has the DNA TGTGCCAGCAGTGCAGGGGAAGAGACCCAGTACTTC. Amino acid sequence: CASSAGEETQYF.

The rearrangement uses TRBV7-2 and TRBJ1-4; 10 bases match TRBD1. This CDR3 is 15 amino acids long. Germline V gene lookup returns CDR1 SGHTA and CDR2 FQGNSA. V was pared by 0 bases and J by 5 bases, with 0 bases of the junction left unmatched. The CDR3 DNA is TGTGCCAGCAGCTTAGCGGGACAGGGGAATGAAAAACTGTTTTTT. Its protein product is CASSLAGQGNEKLFF.